The 30 T cell receptor beta chains presented below share a single source sample, sequenced in a study of T-cell reconstitution after alpha-beta-depleted transplantation in children. TCRbeta library preparation incorporated unique molecular identifiers. TCRdb passed the PCR reads through MiXCR, listing each CDR3 protein once. The sample lists approximately 500,000 distinct CDR3 sequences, over 25% seen once, with approximately 39% in the top ten. This material consisted of PBMCs, taken before TCRalphabeta/CD19-depleted stem cell transplant. The receptors come from a boy younger than two with Wiskott-Aldrich syndrome, due to receive a stem cell transplant.

The chain is built from TRBV29-1 and TRBJ2-3; TRBD2 aligns across 12 bases. CDR3 size: 16 residues. The germline CDR1 and CDR2 sequences are SQVTM and ANQGSEA. The CDR3 spells CSGGLAGPWGTDTQYF. DNA for the CDR3: TGCAGTGGTGGACTAGCGGGACCTTGGGGCACAGATACGCAGTATTTT.

The chain couples TRBV5-1 to TRBJ2-5, with no clear D. The ends were cut back, 4 bases at V and 3 bases at J, with 19 bases in the middle. Germline CDR1 is SGHRS and CDR2 is YFSETQ. CDR3 length: 16 residues. The CDR3 spells CASSGDAGPREETQYF. CDR3 coding DNA: TGCGCCAGCAGCGGAGACGCCGGGCCGAGAGAAGAGACCCAGTACTTC.

This chain joins TRBV11-1 and TRBJ2-1, with D perhaps assigned TRBD1 or TRBD2 (5 bases each). This CDR3 region has 18 residues. V was cut by 5 bases and J by 2 bases, with 22 bases left in between. Germline V gene sequence: CDR1 SGHAT, CDR2 FQDESV (reference sequence). CDR3 amino acids: CASSRDAPAEGAYNEQFF. CDR3 DNA sequence: TGTGCCAGCAGCCGCGATGCTCCAGCGGAAGGGGCCTACAATGAGCAGTTCTTC.

Many counts were recorded for this clonotype. The chain recombines TRBV3-1 with TRBJ2-3; possibly TRBD2 for D (6 bases). CDR3 size: 15 residues. CDR1 is LGHDT and CDR2 is YNNKEL in the germline V gene (reference sequence). V lost 1 base and J 3 bases, leaving 11 bases between the germline ends. CDR3 nucleotide sequence: TGTGCCAGCAGCCAAGTCGGTAGCGGAACAGATACGCAGTATTTT. It translates to CASSQVGSGTDTQYF.

Here the CDR3 reads CASSQGLGEQYF. CDR3 sequence (DNA): TGTGCCAGCAGTCAGGGGTTGGGCGAGCAGTACTTC. The chain couples TRBV25-1 to TRBJ2-7; TRBD1 might be the D (6 bases). Germline V gene data show CDR1 as MGHDK and CDR2 as SYGVNS. The CDR3 is 12 amino acids. V gave up 5 bases and J gave up 6 bases, with 11 bases separating them.

The chain couples TRBV3-1 to TRBJ1-3; TRBD1 is a possible D gene (6 bases). Deletions cut 5 bases from V and 0 bases from J, with 23 bases between. Germline lookup yields CDR1 LGHDT and CDR2 YNNKEL (reference sequence). CDR3 size: 19 residues. The CDR3 region has the DNA TGTGCCAGCAGCTTTAGACAGGCCATACCAATGAGCTCTGGAAACACCATATATTTT. Its protein product is CASSFRQAIPMSSGNTIYF.

V gene TRBV7-2 combines with J gene TRBJ1-2; perhaps TRBD1 as D (6 bases). The CDR3 loop spans 14 amino acids. V lost 5 bases and J lost 4, with 14 bases in between. Per germline, CDR1 SGHTA and CDR2 FQGNSA. CDR3 sequence: CASSASGTTYGYTF. The CDR3 nucleotides are TGTGCCAGCAGCGCTTCCGGGACAACCTATGGCTACACCTTC.

The chain employs TRBV5-1 and TRBJ2-6, with D possibly being TRBD1 (6 bases). The V gene's germline CDR1 is SGHRS and CDR2 YFSETQ. Trimming took off 2 bases at V and 0 bases at J, with 18 bases between the two ends. The CDR3 is 19 amino acids. The CDR3: CASSLTGSSLLSGANVLTF. In DNA form, the CDR3 reads TGCGCCAGCAGCTTAACAGGGTCTTCCCTCCTCTCTGGGGCCAACGTCCTGACTTTC.

Comment on this clonotype: A junction end diverges from the germline sequence, so it may reflect a read error. The chain uses TRBV5-1 and TRBJ2-3, with D possibly TRBD2 on 6 matching bases. The length of the CDR3 is 16 residues. From germline, CDR1 is SGHRS and CDR2 YFSETQ. CDR3 sequence reads: CANSFFGRGGTDTQYF. The CDR3 DNA reads as TGCGCCAACAGCTTTTTCGGGAGAGGTGGGACAGATACGCAGTATTTT. The full variable domain, with the rest looked up from reference TRBV5-1 and TRBJ2-3, is KAGVTQTPRYLIKTRGQQVTLSCSPISGHRSVSWYQQTPGQGLQFLFEYFSETQRNKGNFPGRFSGRQFSNSRSEMNVSTLELGDSALYLCANSFFGRGGTDTQYFGPGTRLTVL.

The chain uses TRBV6-1 and TRBJ1-5; 8 bases line up with TRBD1. CDR3 length: 14 amino acids. V was pared by 6 bases and J by 6 bases, with 7 bases of the junction left unmatched. The germline V gene has CDR1 MNHNS and CDR2 SASEGT. The CDR3 loop is CASSGGQGGQPQHF. The CDR3 DNA reads TGTGCCAGCAGCGGTGGACAGGGTGGTCAGCCCCAGCATTTT.

This clonotype has just a few counts. The rearrangement joins TRBV5-1 to TRBJ2-3; D is perhaps TRBD2 (5 bases). CDR1 SGHRS and CDR2 YFSETQ come from the germline V gene. The CDR3 totals 13 residues. Trimming removed 1 base at V and 6 bases at J, with 9 bases between. In DNA form, the CDR3 reads TGCGCCAGCAGCTTGATGGGAGTGGATACGCAGTATTTT. The encoded protein is CASSLMGVDTQYF.

The rearrangement joins TRBV28 to TRBJ1-1, with D tentatively TRBD1 (6 bases). Germline V CDR1 and CDR2: MDHEN, SYDVKM. The CDR3 totals 15 residues. V lost 7 bases and J 4 bases, leaving 19 bases between the germline ends. CDR3 in DNA: TGTGCCAGCACCTGGGGGGGCGGAGGCGGCACTGAAGCTTTCTTT. It translates to CASTWGGGGGTEAFF.

This clonotype was seen many times. CDR3 amino acids: CASSLSGSTDTQYF. The DNA of the CDR3 is TGCGCCAGCAGCTTGAGCGGGAGCACAGATACGCAGTATTTT. V usage is TRBV5-1 and J usage is TRBJ2-3, with a weak D call TRBD2 (6 bases). Per the germline V gene, CDR1 is SGHRS and CDR2 is YFSETQ. The CDR3 runs to 14 residues. V shed 1 base and J shed 0 bases, with 6 bases lying between them.

In its sample, this clonotype was seen a few times. The chain couples TRBV28 to TRBJ2-4, with 7 bases identical to TRBD1. Trimming took 3 bases from V and 2 from J; bases not matched to a gene: 10. The germline V gene encodes CDR1 MDHEN and CDR2 SYDVKM. This CDR3 contains 17 residues. For the CDR3, the DNA is TGTGCCAGCAGTTTCCTATCTCACAGGGGAACCAAAAACATTCAGTACTTC. Translating it yields CASSFLSHRGTKNIQYF.

The genes are TRBV5-1 and TRBJ2-3; TRBD1 might be the D (6 bases). The CDR3 length is 15 residues. CDR1 is SGHRS, CDR2 YFSETQ, per germline. V was clipped by 0 bases and J by 6 bases, with 14 bases between them. The CDR3 bases are TGCGCCAGCAGCTTGGGGGCAGGGGACCTGGATACGCAGTATTTT. As protein: CASSLGAGDLDTQYF.

This chain joins TRBV15 and TRBJ2-7, with TRBD2 matching 10 bases. The V and J ends lost 0 bases and 6 bases, in that order; junction bases with no gene match: 2. CDR1 LNHNV and CDR2 YYDKDF come from the germline V gene (reference sequence). The CDR3 contains 14 residues. The CDR3 DNA sequence: TGTGCCACCAGCAGAGATCAGCGGGAGGGCGAGCAGTACTTC. Protein product: CATSRDQREGEQYF. Looking up the rest from reference TRBV15 and TRBJ2-7 gives the full variable domain: DAMVIQNPRYQVTQFGKPVTLSCSQTLNHNVMYWYQQKSSQAPKLLFHYYDKDFNNEADTPDNFQSRRPNTSFCFLDIRSPGLGDTAMYLCATSRDQREGEQYFGPGTRLTVT.

The chain links TRBV5-1 to TRBJ2-3; 8 nucleotides align to TRBD1. This CDR3 is built from 16 residues. Losses at the gene ends were 4 bases for V and 2 bases for J; bases not matched to a gene: 9. The germline V gene encodes CDR1 SGHRS and CDR2 YFSETQ. This CDR3 is CASSRGRDRFTDTQYF. CDR3 coding DNA: TGCGCCAGCAGCAGAGGCCGGGACAGGTTCACAGATACGCAGTATTTT. Full variable domain (outside the CDR3, taken from reference TRBV5-1 and TRBJ2-3): KAGVTQTPRYLIKTRGQQVTLSCSPISGHRSVSWYQQTPGQGLQFLFEYFSETQRNKGNFPGRFSGRQFSNSRSEMNVSTLELGDSALYLCASSRGRDRFTDTQYFGPGTRLTVL.

This clonotype was recorded a few times. The chain uses TRBV27 and TRBJ2-1; D unclear. The germline V and J ends were trimmed by 3 bases and 0 bases, with 12 bases remaining between them. Germline lookup yields CDR1 MNHEY and CDR2 SMNVEV (reference sequence). This CDR3 is built from 16 residues. The CDR3 coding sequence is TGTGCCAGCAGTTTTAGGCCGCCGAGCTCCTACAATGAGCAGTTCTTC. As protein: CASSFRPPSSYNEQFF.

The chain employs TRBV12-3 or TRBV12-4 and TRBJ2-1; D not certain. Trimming pared 3 bases from V and 3 bases from J, leaving 15 bases between. There are 16 residues in the CDR3. Here the CDR3 reads CASSFLTVAVYNEQFF. Here the CDR3 DNA reads TGTGCCAGCAGTTTTTTAACAGTAGCTGTCTACAATGAGCAGTTCTTC.

V and J are TRBV7-6 and TRBJ1-4; 10 positions match TRBD1. The J segment lost 8 bases and the V segment lost 6 bases, leaving 9 bases of the junction unmatched. The germline V gene encodes CDR1 SGHVS and CDR2 FNYEAQ. The CDR3 runs 15 residues. CDR3 nucleotide sequence: TGTGCCAGCAGTTATTCGGGGACAGGGGACGAAAAACTGTTTTTT. This encodes CASSYSGTGDEKLFF.

This clonotype was picked up a small number of times. The chain couples TRBV4-2 to TRBJ2-5, with a weak D call TRBD1 (5 bases). The V gene lost 0 bases and the J gene lost 2 bases, with 10 bases spanning the gap. This CDR3 comprises 15 residues. Germline V gives CDR1 LGHNA, CDR2 YNFKEQ. The CDR3 is CASSQEGKGQETQYF. As DNA, the CDR3 is TGTGCCAGCAGCCAAGAGGGGAAGGGGCAAGAGACCCAGTACTTC.

This clonotype occurred a few times. The chain is built from TRBV6-5 and TRBJ1-3, with D maybe TRBD1 (5 bases). V lost 5 bases, J lost 0 bases, and 14 bases lay in between. The CDR3 runs 16 residues. Germline lookup yields CDR1 MNHEY and CDR2 SVGAGI. CDR3 DNA sequence: TGTGCCAGCAGTCCCAAGGGACTGGGCTCTGGAAACACCATATATTTT. It encodes CASSPKGLGSGNTIYF.

Only a few counts were recorded for this clonotype. The genes are TRBV3-1 and TRBJ2-1; D remains ambiguous. The CDR3 runs to 13 residues. CDR1 is LGHDT, CDR2 YNNKEL, per germline (reference sequence). Between the trimmed V and J ends, which lost 3 bases and 6 bases, there was a span of 9 bases. DNA for the CDR3: TGTGCCAGCAGCCATTCTTCAGGCAATGAGCAGTTCTTC. This encodes CASSHSSGNEQFF.

The chain couples TRBV10-3 to TRBJ2-7; a weak D match, TRBD2 (5 bases). Germline V gene sequence: CDR1 ENHRY, CDR2 SYGVKD. Trimming stripped 2 bases from V and 0 bases from J, with 14 bases between. CDR3 length: 16 amino acids. In DNA form, the CDR3 reads TGTGCCATCAGTGAGCCTTCTCGCGGGTCCTCCTACGAGCAGTACTTC. It encodes CAISEPSRGSSYEQYF.

This clonotype was seen at least ten times. The chain carries TRBV20-1 and TRBJ2-1; 14 positions match TRBD2. This CDR3 has 16 residues. V lost 4 bases and J lost 9; bases outside the gene matches: 11. From germline, CDR1 is DFQATT and CDR2 SNEGSKA (reference sequence). The CDR3 spells CSATPTTSGREGEQFF. The CDR3 DNA follows: TGCAGTGCTACCCCTACGACTAGCGGGAGGGAGGGTGAGCAGTTCTTC.

This clonotype was seen more than once but under ten times. The V and J genes are TRBV11-2 and TRBJ2-7, with D hard to call. Trimming took 1 base from V and 1 from J, leaving 14 bases between them. CDR1 and CDR2 from the germline V gene are SGHAT and FQNNGV. This CDR3 region has 16 residues. Here the CDR3 DNA reads TGTGCCAGCAGCTTAGGTTACCAAACCTCTTCCTACGAGCAGTACTTC. Protein product: CASSLGYQTSSYEQYF.

This sequence joins TRBV25-1 and TRBJ1-3; D not resolved. Germline V gene sequence: CDR1 MGHDK, CDR2 SYGVNS. The CDR3 is 15 amino acids. Trimming removed 2 bases at V and 0 bases at J, with 8 bases between. CDR3 region: CASSETGISGNTIYF. In nucleotides, the CDR3 is TGTGCCAGCAGTGAAACCGGGATCTCTGGAAACACCATATATTTT.

Here the CDR3 DNA reads TGTGCCAGCAGCTTAATCGGGAGTGCAGATACGCAGTATTTT. Its protein is CASSLIGSADTQYF. This chain joins TRBV7-3 and TRBJ2-3, with D perhaps TRBD2 (6 bases). The germline CDR1 and CDR2 sequences are SGHTA and FQGTGA. CDR3 length equals 14 residues. Trimming took 1 base from V and 4 from J, leaving 9 bases between them. Variable domain in full (rest from reference TRBV7-3 and TRBJ2-3): GAGVSQTPSNKVTEKGKYVELRCDPISGHTALYWYRQSLGQGPEFLIYFQGTGAADDSGLPNDRFFAVRPEGSVSTLKIQRTERGDSAVYLCASSLIGSADTQYFGPGTRLTVL.

This clonotype was found once. For the CDR3, the DNA is TGTGCCAGCATCGACAAAATAAACCAGGGTCCCTCTGGAAACACCATATATTTT. Its translation is CASIDKINQGPSGNTIYF. The chain has TRBV5-5 and TRBJ1-3, with D possibly being TRBD1 (5 bases). The length of the CDR3 is 18 residues. Per germline, CDR1 SGHKS and CDR2 YYEKEE (reference sequence). The V gene lost 6 bases and the J gene lost 0 bases, with 22 bases spanning the gap.

The chain couples TRBV12-3 or TRBV12-4 to TRBJ2-1; 9 bases fit TRBD2. The junction had 10 bases not matched to a gene; V was cut back by 6 bases and J by 4 bases. The CDR3 loop spans 16 amino acids. The CDR3 DNA follows: TGTGCCAGCAGCCCAATTAAGCGGGAGGCTTACAATGAGCAGTTCTTC. As protein: CASSPIKREAYNEQFF.